This TCR beta chain was profiled in a study of metastatic and nonmetastatic thyroid tumors (TCRdb year 2020). Looking at the study overall: Repertoires from peripheral blood and from tumor or nodule tissue samples of malignant and benign thyroid patients were compared.

The library relied on PCR. Instrument used: Illumina HiSeq 4000. High-throughput sequencing was used to profile the TCR beta-chain CDR3 region of every patient. In the authors' own workflow: A classifier to discriminate distant-metastatic papillary thyroid cancer patients was built from CDR3 differences across clinicopathological groups. The Shannon index was used to measure repertoire diversity, and the Morisita-Horn index was used to measure how similar tumor and blood repertoires were. The public sequencing data were trimmed at Q25 with fastp and processed into clonotypes with MiXCR by TCRdb, which kept only in-frame beta chains. The V and J calls come from TCRdb's annotation, not from the publication. The sample table holds more than 15,000 clones, of which under 30% were seen once. The ten most abundant clones make up approximately 24% of the sample. CDR1 and CDR2 (LGHDT, YNNKEL) derive from the germline V gene (reference sequence). The germline ends are 15 bases apart after V is trimmed by 0 bases and J by 3 bases. The CDR3 contains 16 residues, cysteine and phenylalanine counted. CDR3 DNA is the only sequence kept; it has 48 bases, read in frame from the first base.

General findings and caveats noted by the study authors: TCR beta diversity was reported as significantly higher in malignant tumors than in benign nodules, in both blood and tumor samples.

Before undergoing thyroid surgery, none of the patients had been given any kind of treatment. Patient clinical samples collected from the early 2010s to the late 2010s were retrospectively analysed using T-cell receptor beta sequencing. This clone appeared a single time. Its recognized antigen is unknown. Base qualities are not at hand, and no much larger clone is one base apart. One read alone provides weak support. The sample consisted of tumor tissue. The sequence derives from a female donor with papillary thyroid cancer or a benign thyroid nodule (not recorded which). Some clones in this sample may be carry-over from other donors' samples. This chain joins TRBV3-1 to TRBJ2-7, with no D gene named confidently. The CDR3 region: CASSQDLSILSYEQYF. The base sequence is TGTGCCAGCAGCCAAGATTTAAGCATATTAAGCTACGAGCAGTACTTC.